This TCR beta chain was obtained from a study of molecular identifiers for immune sequencing clone quantification. There are a few counts of this clonotype. Its antigen is not known. The CDR3 loop spans 17 amino acids. Germline V lookup: CDR1 SGHAT, CDR2 FQNNGV. The junction had 10 bases not matched to a gene; V was cut back by 1 base and J by 3 bases. Overall study findings and caveats: Same-barcode identical TCR molecules could make highly expanded clones look smaller than they are.

TCRdb processed the PCR reads anew with MiXCR; each CDR3 protein has one entry. Among some 650,000 distinct CDR3 sequences listed, roughly 21% were seen once. The sequence was obtained from a human donor in good health. Some libraries in this study had Jurkat cell RNA spiked in. The specimen was naive CD8+ T cells from blood, with Jurkat cell RNA spiked in. Subset of the sample: FACS-sorted CD8+CD4-CCR7+CD45RA+ naive T cells. The chain combines TRBV11-2 with TRBJ2-3; 7 bases are shared with TRBD2. The CDR3 sequence is CASSLVGGSGLTDTQYF. The CDR3 DNA sequence: TGTGCCAGCAGCTTAGTGGGGGGGAGCGGGCTGACAGATACGCAGTATTTT.